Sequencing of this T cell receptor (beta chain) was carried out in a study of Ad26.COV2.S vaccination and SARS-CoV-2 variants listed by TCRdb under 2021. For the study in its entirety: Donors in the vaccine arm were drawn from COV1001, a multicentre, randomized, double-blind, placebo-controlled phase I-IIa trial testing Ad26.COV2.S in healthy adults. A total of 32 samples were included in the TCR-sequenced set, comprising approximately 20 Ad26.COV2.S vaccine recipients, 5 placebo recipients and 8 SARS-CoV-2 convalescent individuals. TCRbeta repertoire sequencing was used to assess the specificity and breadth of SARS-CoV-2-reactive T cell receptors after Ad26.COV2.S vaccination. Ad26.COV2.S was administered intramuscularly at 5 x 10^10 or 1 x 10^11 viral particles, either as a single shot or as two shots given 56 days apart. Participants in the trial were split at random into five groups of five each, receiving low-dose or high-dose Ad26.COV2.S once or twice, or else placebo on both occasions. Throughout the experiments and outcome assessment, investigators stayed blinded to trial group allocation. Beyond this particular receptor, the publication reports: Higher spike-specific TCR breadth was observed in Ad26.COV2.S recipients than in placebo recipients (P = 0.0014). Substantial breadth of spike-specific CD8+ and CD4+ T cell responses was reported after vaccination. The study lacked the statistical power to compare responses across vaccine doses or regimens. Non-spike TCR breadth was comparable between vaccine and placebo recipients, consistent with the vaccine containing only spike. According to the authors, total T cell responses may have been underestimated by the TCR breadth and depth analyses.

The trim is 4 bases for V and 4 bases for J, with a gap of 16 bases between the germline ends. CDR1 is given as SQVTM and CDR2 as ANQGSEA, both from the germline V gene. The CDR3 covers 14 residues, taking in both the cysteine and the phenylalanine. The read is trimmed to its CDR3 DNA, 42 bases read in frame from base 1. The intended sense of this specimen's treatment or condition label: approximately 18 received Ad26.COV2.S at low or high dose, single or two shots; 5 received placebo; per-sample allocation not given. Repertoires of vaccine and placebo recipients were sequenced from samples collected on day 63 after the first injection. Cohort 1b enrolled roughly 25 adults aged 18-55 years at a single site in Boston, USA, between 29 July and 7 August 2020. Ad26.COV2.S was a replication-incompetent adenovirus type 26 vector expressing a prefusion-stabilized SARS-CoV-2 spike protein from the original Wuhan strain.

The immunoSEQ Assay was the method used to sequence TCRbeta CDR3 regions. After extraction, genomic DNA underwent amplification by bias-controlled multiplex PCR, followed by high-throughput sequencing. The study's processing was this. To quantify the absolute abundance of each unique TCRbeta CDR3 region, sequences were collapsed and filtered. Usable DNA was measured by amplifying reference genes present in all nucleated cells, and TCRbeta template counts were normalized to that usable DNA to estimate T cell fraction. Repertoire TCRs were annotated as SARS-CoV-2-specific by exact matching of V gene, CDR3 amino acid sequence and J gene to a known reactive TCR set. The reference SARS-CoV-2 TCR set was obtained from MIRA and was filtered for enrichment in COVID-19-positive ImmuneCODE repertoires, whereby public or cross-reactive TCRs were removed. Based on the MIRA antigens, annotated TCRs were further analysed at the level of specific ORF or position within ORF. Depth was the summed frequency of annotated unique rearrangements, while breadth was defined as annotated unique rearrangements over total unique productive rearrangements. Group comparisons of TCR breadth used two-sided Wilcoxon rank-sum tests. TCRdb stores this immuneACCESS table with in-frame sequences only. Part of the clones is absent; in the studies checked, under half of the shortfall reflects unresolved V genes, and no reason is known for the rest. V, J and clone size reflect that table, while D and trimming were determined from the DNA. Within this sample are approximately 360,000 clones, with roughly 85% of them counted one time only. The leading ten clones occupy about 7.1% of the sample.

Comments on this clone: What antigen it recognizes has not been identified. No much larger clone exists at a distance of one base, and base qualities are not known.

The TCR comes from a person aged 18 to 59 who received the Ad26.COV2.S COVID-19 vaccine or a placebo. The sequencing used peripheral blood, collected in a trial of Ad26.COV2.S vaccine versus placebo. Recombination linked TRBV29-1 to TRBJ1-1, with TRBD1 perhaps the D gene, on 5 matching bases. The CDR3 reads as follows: CSVAYLVRGTEAFF. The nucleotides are TGCAGCGTTGCTTATTTGGTGAGGGGCACTGAAGCTTTCTTT.